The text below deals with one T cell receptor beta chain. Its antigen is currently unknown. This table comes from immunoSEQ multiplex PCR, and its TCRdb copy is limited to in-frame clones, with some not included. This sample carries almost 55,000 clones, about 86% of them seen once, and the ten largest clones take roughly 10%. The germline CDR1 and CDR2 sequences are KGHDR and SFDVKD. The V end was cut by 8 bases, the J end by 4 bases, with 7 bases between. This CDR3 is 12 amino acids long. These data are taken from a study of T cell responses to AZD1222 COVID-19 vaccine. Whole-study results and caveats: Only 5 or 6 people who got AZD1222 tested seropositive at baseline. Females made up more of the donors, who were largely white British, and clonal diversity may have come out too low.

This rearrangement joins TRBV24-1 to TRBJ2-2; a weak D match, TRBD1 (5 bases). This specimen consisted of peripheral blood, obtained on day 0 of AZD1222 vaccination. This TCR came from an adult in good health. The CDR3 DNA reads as TGTGCCACCACAGGGATCACCGGGGAGCTGTTTTTT. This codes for CATTGITGELFF.